This T cell receptor (beta chain) derives from a study of blood T cells in healthy people across ages. Using a J-beta primer mix together with a sample-barcoded 5' primer, a second PCR was run for about 6 to 12 cycles. Using its own MiXCR run on the 5' RACE reads, TCRdb lists one record per CDR3 protein. This sample has 950,000 to 1,200,000 distinct CDR3 sequences, with roughly two fifths found just once. This clonotype was counted between two and nine times. The antigen is undetermined. The study drew donors from healthy Caucasian individuals in Russia aged roughly 6 to 95. A minimum of 7 million PBMCs was isolated per sample. V was pared by 1 base and J by 0 bases, with 8 bases between. This CDR3 is 14 amino acids long. Germline assignment: CDR1 SGHRS and CDR2 YFSETQ. The study's findings and limits: The recorded TCR beta diversity per million T cells decreased in a roughly linear manner with age. Possibly confounding the expanded clonotype changes was the fact that donor CMV status was unknown.

The V call is TRBV5-1, the J call TRBJ2-7; no firm D call. This clonotype was obtained from a man aged 18-30 years in good health. Source material: blood. CDR3 coding DNA: TGCGCCAGCAGCTTGTGGGGTGTCTCCTACGAGCAGTACTTC. Amino acid sequence: CASSLWGVSYEQYF.